This entry lists 14 T cell receptor beta chains sequenced from one sample in a study of blood T cell repertoires in COVID-19. Generated by immunoSEQ multiplex PCR, the TCRdb table keeps only in-frame clones and is missing some. The sample includes a few hundred thousand clones, approximately 84% of them seen just once. Material for sequencing was PBMCs or T cells enriched from blood (not recorded which). The receptors derive from a man aged 30 to 39 who had recovered from COVID-19.

This clone was detected ten times or more. The chain couples TRBV3-1 (or the pseudogene TRBV3-2) to TRBJ1-2; 8 bases map to TRBD1. There are 14 residues in the CDR3. The germline CDR1 and CDR2 sequences are LGHDT and YNNKEL (reference sequence). Trimming removed 5 bases from V and 4 bases from J; junction bases left unmatched: 6. The CDR3 reads CASSTRTGTYGYTF. DNA for the CDR3: TGTGCCAGCAGCACCAGGACAGGGACCTATGGCTACACCTTC.

The V gene is TRBV4-1, the J gene TRBJ1-1; D not resolved. Germline V gene sequence: CDR1 MGHRA, CDR2 YSYEKL. The germline V and J ends were trimmed by 6 bases and 4 bases, with 9 bases remaining between them. The CDR3 spans 12 residues. The CDR3 DNA is TGCGCCAGCAGGTTGGGGAGCACTGAAGCTTTCTTT. It yields the protein CASRLGSTEAFF.

This clone was counted a single time. This chain uses TRBV30 with TRBJ2-5, with TRBD2 matching over 10 bases. Losses at the gene ends were 2 bases for V and 7 bases for J; bases not matched to a gene: 1. The CDR3 covers 12 residues. Germline assignment: CDR1 GTSNPN and CDR2 SVGIG (reference sequence). The CDR3 region has the DNA TGTGCCTGGAGTTCTAGCGGGGGGACCCAGTACTTC. It codes for CAWSSSGGTQYF.

The chain joins TRBV30 to TRBJ1-3; D unclear. V lost 7 bases to trimming and J lost 4 bases, with 23 bases between them. Germline CDR1 is GTSNPN and CDR2 is SVGIG (reference sequence). This CDR3 is 16 amino acids long. The DNA of the CDR3 is TGTGCCTTTCTCCCCCAAGCAAGTGAATCCGGAAACACCATATATTTT. Protein product: CAFLPQASESGNTIYF. Combining the CDR3 with reference TRBV30 and TRBJ1-3 gives the whole variable domain SQTIHQWPATLVQPVGSPLSLECTVEGTSNPNLYWYRQAAGRGLQLLFYSVGIGQISSEVPQNLSASRPQDRQFILSSKKLLLSDSGFYLCAFLPQASESGNTIYFGEGSWLTVV.

The J gene is TRBJ2-7, the V gene TRBV3-1 (or the pseudogene TRBV3-2), with 9 bases aligning to TRBD2. In germline, CDR1 is LGHDT, CDR2 YNNKEL (reference sequence). Germline trimming cut 0 bases from V and 2 bases from J; bases unmatched to any gene: 8. The CDR3 contains 17 residues. CDR3 loop: CASSQDPGLAPPYEQYF. CDR3 DNA sequence: TGTGCCAGCAGCCAAGATCCGGGACTAGCTCCCCCCTACGAGCAGTACTTC.

The chain combines TRBV5-1 with TRBJ1-1, with 7 bases fitting TRBD1. The CDR3 length is 16 residues. J gave up 1 base and V 0 bases, and 6 bases lay outside the gene matches. Per the germline V gene, CDR1 is SGHRS and CDR2 is YFSETQ. DNA of the CDR3: TGCGCCAGCAGCTTGGGGACAGGCCTCGGGAACACTGAAGCTTTCTTT. Translated: CASSLGTGLGNTEAFF.

The chain carries TRBV28 and TRBJ2-7, with D maybe TRBD2 (6 bases). Germline V gives CDR1 MDHEN, CDR2 SYDVKM. Between the trimmed V and J ends, which lost 6 bases and 2 bases, there was a span of 20 bases. The CDR3 runs 16 residues. The CDR3 protein is CASSFGRRDLTYEQYF. CDR3 nucleotides: TGTGCCAGCAGCTTCGGGCGGCGGGACCTAACCTACGAGCAGTACTTC.

The chain has TRBV10-2 and TRBJ2-3; 12 nucleotides align to TRBD1. The CDR3 sequence is 22 residues long. Per the germline V gene, CDR1 is WSHSY and CDR2 is SAAADI. The J segment lost 6 bases and the V segment lost 3 bases, leaving 25 bases of the junction unmatched. CDR3 nucleotide sequence: TGCGCCAGCAGTGATATACCCTCCCGGGACAGGGGGCAAGATAGAACACTTGATACGCAGTATTTT. Its translation: CASSDIPSRDRGQDRTLDTQYF.

This chain links TRBV18 with TRBJ1-4; weak D call: TRBD1 (6 bases). V was clipped by 3 bases and J by 8 bases, with 13 bases between them. CDR1 and CDR2 from the germline V gene are KGHSH and LQKENI. The CDR3 sequence is 14 residues long. DNA of the CDR3: TGTGCCAGCTCACCCATTGGGACACAAGAAAAACTGTTTTTT. Translating it yields CASSPIGTQEKLFF.

The rearrangement links TRBV5-1 to TRBJ2-1; TRBD2 agrees at 10 bases. The CDR3 length is 15 residues. CDR1 and CDR2 (germline): SGHRS, YFSETQ. V was pared by 3 bases and J by 8 bases, with 8 bases of the junction left unmatched. CDR3 region: CASSSQRGGPDEQFF. In nucleotides, the CDR3 is TGCGCCAGCAGCTCCCAGCGGGGGGGCCCAGATGAGCAGTTCTTC. Supplemented by reference TRBV5-1 and TRBJ2-1, the full variable domain reads KAGVTQTPRYLIKTRGQQVTLSCSPISGHRSVSWYQQTPGQGLQFLFEYFSETQRNKGNFPGRFSGRQFSNSRSEMNVSTLELGDSALYLCASSSQRGGPDEQFFGPGTRLTVL.

On this clone itself: A junction end diverges from the germline sequence, so it may reflect a read error. The V and J genes are TRBV7-7 and TRBJ2-5, with D possibly matching TRBD2 (6 bases). Germline CDR1 SSHAT, CDR2 FNYEAQ (reference sequence). The CDR3 is 15 amino acids. DNA of the CDR3: TGTGCTAGCAGCCGCTACTCTAGCGAGCAAGAGACCCAGTACTTC. Its protein product is CASSRYSSEQETQYF.

The DNA of the CDR3 is TGTGCCAGCAGTCCTCCGGGGGAGGGAAACACCATATATTTT. Amino acid sequence: CASSPPGEGNTIYF. J is TRBJ1-3 and V is TRBV28; tentative D call: TRBD1 (5 bases). V lost 5 bases to trimming and J lost 4 bases, with 12 bases between them. This CDR3 spans 14 amino acids. CDR1 is MDHEN, CDR2 SYDVKM, per germline.

CDR3 sequence: CASRLTGDYEQYF. Written as DNA, the CDR3 is TGTGCCAGCAGACTCACAGGGGACTACGAGCAGTACTTC. The V and J genes are TRBV7-8 and TRBJ2-7, with TRBD1 matching over 7 bases. CDR3 length equals 13 residues. From germline, CDR1 is SGHVS and CDR2 FQNEAQ. The ends lost 6 bases at V and 3 bases at J; junction bases unmatched: 5.

There are a few counts of this clone. V gene TRBV30 combines with J gene TRBJ2-6, with D tentatively TRBD1 (6 bases). The CDR3 is made up of 16 amino acids. V was shortened by 2 bases and J by 2 bases, with 13 bases between the two germline ends. Germline values: CDR1 GTSNPN, CDR2 SVGIG (reference sequence). CDR3 amino acids: CAWSKQGSAGANVLTF. In DNA form, the CDR3 reads TGTGCCTGGAGTAAGCAGGGGTCGGCTGGGGCCAACGTCCTGACTTTC. Together with reference TRBV30 and TRBJ2-6, the CDR3 gives the full variable domain: SQTIHQWPATLVQPVGSPLSLECTVEGTSNPNLYWYRQAAGRGLQLLFYSVGIGQISSEVPQNLSASRPQDRQFILSSKKLLLSDSGFYLCAWSKQGSAGANVLTFGAGSRLTVL.